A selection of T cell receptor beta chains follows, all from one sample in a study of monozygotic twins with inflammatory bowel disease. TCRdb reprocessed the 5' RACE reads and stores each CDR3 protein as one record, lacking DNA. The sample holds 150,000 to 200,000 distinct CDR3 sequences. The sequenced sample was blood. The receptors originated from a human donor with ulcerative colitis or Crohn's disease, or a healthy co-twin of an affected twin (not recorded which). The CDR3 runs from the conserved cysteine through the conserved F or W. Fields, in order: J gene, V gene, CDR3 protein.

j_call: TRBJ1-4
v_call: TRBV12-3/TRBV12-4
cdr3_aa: CASSLAGLSGTAAEKLFF

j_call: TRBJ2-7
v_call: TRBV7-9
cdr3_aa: CASSLGSATPEQYF

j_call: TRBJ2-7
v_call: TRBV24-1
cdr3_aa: CATSDWVFQGQAIYEQYF

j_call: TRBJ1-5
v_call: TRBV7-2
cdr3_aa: CASSLALFGGEMGQPQHF

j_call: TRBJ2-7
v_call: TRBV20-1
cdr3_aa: CSAQGLAGEGYEQYF

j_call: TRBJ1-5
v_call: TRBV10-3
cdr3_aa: CAISESGGGNQPQHF

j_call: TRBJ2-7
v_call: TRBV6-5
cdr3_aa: CASSYFGQGNGYEQYF

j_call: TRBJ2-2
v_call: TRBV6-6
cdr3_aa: CASFQKNTGELFF

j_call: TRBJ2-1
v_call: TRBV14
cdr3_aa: CASSQGLFYNEQFF

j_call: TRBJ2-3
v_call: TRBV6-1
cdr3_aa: CASRGPGLAGGWDTQYF

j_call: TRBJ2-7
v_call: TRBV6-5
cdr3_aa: CASSYFRTRGVAYEQYF

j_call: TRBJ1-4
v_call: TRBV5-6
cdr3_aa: CASSLKKGYNEKLFF

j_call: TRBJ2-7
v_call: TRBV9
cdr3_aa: CASSGGVGSYEQYF

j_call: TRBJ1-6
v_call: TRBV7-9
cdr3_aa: CASSPKAVASPLHF

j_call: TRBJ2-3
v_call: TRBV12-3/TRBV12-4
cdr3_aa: CASTATGLRADTQYF

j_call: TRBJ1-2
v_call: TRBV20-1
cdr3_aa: CSARGVRDYGYTF

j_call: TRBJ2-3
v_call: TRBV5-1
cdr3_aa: CASSLATGPSRGIDTQYF

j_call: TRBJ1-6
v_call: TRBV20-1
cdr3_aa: CSARQANNSPLHF